This T cell receptor beta chain emerged from a study of T cell responses to AZD1222 COVID-19 vaccine. Notes on this clone: Antigen unknown.

General study points: Following two doses of AZD1222, Spike-specific TCR breadth and depth rose. Within unmutated variant regions lay the reported targets of nearly half of spike-specific TCRs.

The V and J ends lost 4 bases and 1 base, in that order; junction bases with no gene match: 5. There are 15 residues in the CDR3. In germline, CDR1 is MDHEN, CDR2 SYDVKM. Measured with immunoSEQ multiplex PCR; TCRdb has only the in-frame clones, and not every one. This table has roughly 60,000 clones, roughly 88% appearing once. J is TRBJ2-3 and V is TRBV28; 7 bases align to TRBD1. The TCR was taken from an adult in good health. The starting material was peripheral blood, obtained on day 0 of AZD1222 vaccination. The CDR3 reads CASSSPGTGTDTQYF. CDR3 nucleotides: TGTGCCAGCAGTTCCCCCGGGACAGGCACAGATACGCAGTATTTT.